This entry features one T cell receptor (beta chain) sequence. Amplification used 60 Vbeta primers and 13 Jbeta primers. The protocol was immunoSEQ multiplex PCR, while the TCRdb copy is restricted to in-frame clones and leaves out a portion. The sample lists approximately 120,000 clones, about 76% occurring once. Germline CDR1 reads ENHRY; CDR2 reads SYGVKD. This CDR3 has 20 residues. V dropped 0 bases and J dropped 1; count of bases not matched to a gene: 9. This sample is drawn from a study of cytomegalovirus exposure and HLA in healthy donors. The sequence was collected from a woman aged 60 to 75 in good health and CMV-seropositive. V usage is TRBV10-3 and J usage is TRBJ2-1, with 13 bases matching TRBD2. Sequenced material: PBMCs. The CDR3 coding sequence is TGTGCCATCAGTGAGTCGGAACTAGCGGGAGGGCCGAGGTCCTACAATGAGCAGTTCTTC. Translating gives CAISESELAGGPRSYNEQFF.